What follows are 15 T cell receptor beta chains derived from one specimen sequenced in a study of graft-versus-host responses after intestinal transplantation. For these TCRs, the target antigens are not known. TCRdb keeps only in-frame clones here, not all; method: immunoSEQ multiplex PCR. The sample has under 65,000 clones; 90% to 95% are singletons. The sequencing here drew on unstimulated CD4+ T cells sorted from spleen or lymph node cells, taken before transplant. Receptors were obtained from a human donor who was the organ donor for an intestinal transplant.

This chain links TRBV6-1 with TRBJ1-2; D is uncertain. V was trimmed by 7 bases and J by 2 bases, leaving 17 bases between them. This CDR3 spans 15 amino acids. Per germline, CDR1 MNHNS and CDR2 SASEGT. In DNA, the CDR3 is TGTGCCAGCACTCGAGGCGGGCTGTCAAACTATGGCTACACCTTC. Amino acids: CASTRGGLSNYGYTF.

The chain employs TRBV2 and TRBJ2-7; D is undetermined. The germline gives CDR1 SNHLY, CDR2 FYNNEI. This CDR3 is built from 10 residues. Between the trimmed V and J ends, which lost 4 bases and 2 bases, there was a span of 0 bases. The CDR3 DNA reads as TGTGCCAGCAGTGCCTACGAGCAGTACTTC. Residues: CASSAYEQYF. The full variable domain, with the rest looked up from reference TRBV2 and TRBJ2-7, is EPEVTQTPSHQVTQMGQEVILRCVPISNHLYFYWYRQILGQKVEFLVSFYNNEISEKSEIFDDQFSVERPDGSNFTLKIRSTKLEDSAMYFCASSAYEQYFGPGTRLTVT.

V is TRBV7-9 and J is TRBJ2-5; the match to TRBD2 covers 7 bases. This CDR3 region has 18 residues. J gave up 4 bases and V 1 base, and 15 bases lay outside the gene matches. From germline, CDR1 is SEHNR and CDR2 FQNEAQ (reference sequence). Here the CDR3 reads CASSLESSFYWGGETQYF. The CDR3 nucleotides are TGTGCCAGCAGCTTAGAGTCTAGTTTTTACTGGGGGGGAGAGACCCAGTACTTC.

CDR3: CAIRERGARYNEQFF. The CDR3 DNA is TGTGCCATCAGAGAGCGGGGGGCCCGCTACAATGAGCAGTTCTTC. The chain is built from TRBV10-3 and TRBJ2-1, with 9 bases fitting TRBD2. Trimming took 6 bases from V and 3 from J; bases not matched to a gene: 6. The CDR3 length is 15 residues. The V gene's germline CDR1 is ENHRY and CDR2 SYGVKD.

The chain employs TRBV7-8 and TRBJ2-7; 7 nucleotides align to TRBD1. The germline gives CDR1 SGHVS, CDR2 FQNEAQ. V lost 5 bases, J lost 2 bases, and 6 bases stayed unmatched. The CDR3 sequence is 14 residues long. The CDR3 loop is CASSKTGTAYEQYF. In DNA form, the CDR3 reads TGTGCCAGCAGCAAAACCGGGACAGCCTACGAGCAGTACTTC.

The chain uses TRBV7-3 and TRBJ2-6; unclear D gene. Between the trimmed V and J ends, which lost 1 base and 6 bases, there was a span of 4 bases. CDR1 and CDR2 (germline): SGHTA, FQGTGA. This CDR3 spans 13 amino acids. The CDR3 DNA is TGTGCCAGCAGCTTAAGCCCGGCCAACGTCCTGACTTTC. This encodes CASSLSPANVLTF.

The rearrangement joins TRBV7-2 to TRBJ2-7; 10 bases are shared with TRBD1. The ends lost 3 bases at V and 5 bases at J; junction bases unmatched: 4. In germline, CDR1 is SGHTA, CDR2 FQGNSA. This CDR3 region has 14 residues. This CDR3 reads CASSFDRGPDEQYF. As DNA, the CDR3 is TGTGCCAGCAGCTTCGACAGGGGGCCGGACGAGCAGTACTTC.

This sequence joins TRBV18 and TRBJ2-7; 11 nucleotides align to TRBD1. CDR3 length equals 15 residues. V was clipped by 3 bases and J by 5 bases; unmatched bases: 6. Per the germline V gene, CDR1 is KGHSH and CDR2 is LQKENI. CDR3 nucleotide sequence: TGTGCCAGCTCACCCTCCGGGACAGGGGGGCACGAGCAGTACTTC. It encodes CASSPSGTGGHEQYF.

The chain links TRBV5-4 to TRBJ2-7, with D uncertain. Germline V gene data show CDR1 as SGHNT and CDR2 as YYREEE (reference sequence). The CDR3 length is 12 residues. With 5 bases removed from V and 4 bases from J, the gap between germline ends came to 10 bases. The CDR3 coding sequence is TGTGCCAGCAGACCTACAGCATACGAGCAGTACTTC. This encodes CASRPTAYEQYF.

This chain connects TRBV18 to TRBJ2-1, with D possibly TRBD2 on 5 matching bases. The V end lost 6 bases, the J end lost 4 bases, and 10 bases lay between the germline ends. CDR1 KGHSH and CDR2 LQKENI come from the germline V gene. This CDR3 comprises 13 residues. The CDR3 reads CASSPGLYNEQFF. In DNA, the CDR3 is TGTGCCAGCTCGCCGGGGTTATACAATGAGCAGTTCTTC.

The chain uses TRBV7-2 and TRBJ1-3; D unresolved. Between the trimmed V and J ends, which lost 1 base and 2 bases, there was a span of 12 bases. The CDR3 spans 16 residues. CDR1 SGHTA and CDR2 FQGNSA come from the germline V gene. The DNA of the CDR3 is TGTGCCAGCAGCTTAGGGGTCGGGATGACTGGAAACACCATATATTTT. It yields the protein CASSLGVGMTGNTIYF.

The gene calls are TRBV18 and TRBJ1-2; TRBD1 matches at 7 bases. The CDR3 is made up of 12 amino acids. With V trimmed by 6 bases and J by 3 bases, 1 base remained unmatched. Germline V CDR1 and CDR2: KGHSH, LQKENI. The CDR3 nucleotides read TGTGCCAGCTCCAGGGGGGACTATGGCTACACCTTC. Encoded protein: CASSRGDYGYTF.

The gene calls are TRBV18 and TRBJ1-5; the D is unclear. The V and J ends lost 1 base and 2 bases respectively, with 6 bases between them. The CDR3 contains 14 residues. From germline, CDR1 is KGHSH and CDR2 LQKENI. The CDR3 here is CASSPLSGNQPQHF. The CDR3 DNA is TGTGCCAGCTCACCACTCTCAGGCAATCAGCCCCAGCATTTT.

This clone was seen a handful of times. The rearrangement links TRBV5-1 to TRBJ2-7; the D is unclear. From germline, CDR1 is SGHRS and CDR2 YFSETQ. V lost 0 bases and J lost 3, with 10 bases in between. This CDR3 spans 14 amino acids. CDR3 protein: CASSLVLSGYEQYF. The CDR3 nucleotides read TGCGCCAGCAGCTTGGTGTTGTCAGGCTACGAGCAGTACTTC. Supplemented by reference TRBV5-1 and TRBJ2-7, the full variable domain reads KAGVTQTPRYLIKTRGQQVTLSCSPISGHRSVSWYQQTPGQGLQFLFEYFSETQRNKGNFPGRFSGRQFSNSRSEMNVSTLELGDSALYLCASSLVLSGYEQYFGPGTRLTVT.

The V call is TRBV4-2, the J call TRBJ1-5; D is ambiguous. This CDR3 has 14 amino acids. Trimming shortened V by 1 base and J by 4 bases, and 8 bases separated the two germline ends. Germline values: CDR1 LGHNA, CDR2 YNFKEQ. The CDR3 DNA is TGTGCCAGCAGCCAAGTGGCGGGGAATCAGCCCCAGCATTTT. Translated: CASSQVAGNQPQHF.